The rows below give T cell receptor beta chains drawn from one sample of a study of blood T cells in healthy people across ages. TCRdb re-called the 5' RACE reads with MiXCR, one entry per CDR3 protein. Among about 1,800,000 distinct CDR3 sequences, 28% were seen once, and the ten largest hold less than 9.5%. The specimen sequenced was blood. The receptors here all came from a woman aged 30 to 39 in good health. Each CDR3 is given with its conserved first and last residue.

TRBV12-3/TRBV12-4	13	TRBJ2-7	CASSRAGSYEQYF
TRBV29-1	16	TRBJ2-1	CSVELDGLAGCNEQFF
TRBV5-1	15	TRBJ2-1	CASSLEVAGGGEQFF
TRBV29-1	13	TRBJ2-1	CGASGAGGNEQFF
TRBV11-3	12	TRBJ2-3	CASSFNDYTQYF
TRBV4-1	15	TRBJ2-7	CASSHDPSGVYEQYF
TRBV6-6	13	TRBJ2-4	CASSYRAKNIQYF
TRBV27	16	TRBJ2-4	CASSPSLVGGKNIQYF
TRBV7-6	19	TRBJ2-7	CASSLERVADLFSSYEQYF
TRBV10-2	13	TRBJ2-5	CASSEARKETRYF
TRBV29-1	13	TRBJ1-1	CSVSLTVNTEAFF
TRBV4-1	15	TRBJ1-4	CASSVGTAANEKLFF
TRBV27	18	TRBJ2-3	CASSWGPLSAGERDTQYF
TRBV30	13	TRBJ1-1	CAWSLQDNTEAFF
TRBV6-2/TRBV6-3	12	TRBJ1-2	CASSYGNYGYTF
TRBV5-1	16	TRBJ1-2	CASSLRGGDRGGGYTF